This TCR beta chain is from a study of identical twins. This clonotype occurred a few times. A single record per CDR3 protein comes from TCRdb applying MiXCR to the 5' RACE reads. Here the sample spans roughly 770,000 distinct CDR3 sequences, approximately 18% being singletons. The CDR3 sequence is 14 residues long. V gave up 6 bases and J gave up 3 bases; unmatched junction bases: 4. Healthy Caucasian donors formed the entire cohort. This same sample was also part of a study on T cells expressing NK-cell markers.

The gene calls are TRBV12-3 or TRBV12-4 and TRBJ2-1; 8 nucleotides agree with TRBD1. Sequencing input: PBMCs. This sequence was found in a woman aged 18-30 years in good health. CDR3 nucleotides: TGTGCCAGCAGAGACAGGGGAAGCTACAATGAGCAGTTCTTC. Its translation: CASRDRGSYNEQFF.